The T cell receptor (beta chain) described here comes from a study of blood T cell repertoires in COVID-19. Turning to the study itself: The origin of the acute and convalescent COVID-19 samples was the United States, Italy and Spain. T cells, B-cell-depleted T cells, or PBMCs provided the cDNA or gDNA that served as material.

How the authors handled the data: Reference gene primer amplification in the assay estimated nucleated cell counts. Sequenced by immunoSEQ multiplex PCR; TCRdb stores in-frame clones only, minus some. V and J calls and clone size come straight from that table; D and trimming were deduced from the DNA. This sample has around 220,000 clones, with 65% to 80% found just once. Germline V CDR1 and CDR2: LNHNV, YYDKDF (reference sequence). V dropped 0 bases and J dropped 2 bases, with 13 bases sitting between them. CDR3 length: 16 residues. Sample: peripheral blood. V usage is TRBV15 and J usage is TRBJ1-2; D is ambiguous. The TCR sequence derives from a woman between 35 and 50 years old with active or convalescent COVID-19. The CDR3 loop is CATSRDRVQRNYGYTF. In DNA, the CDR3 is TGTGCCACCAGCAGAGATCGGGTCCAAAGGAACTATGGCTACACCTTC. Variable domain in full (rest from reference TRBV15 and TRBJ1-2): DAMVIQNPRYQVTQFGKPVTLSCSQTLNHNVMYWYQQKSSQAPKLLFHYYDKDFNNEADTPDNFQSRRPNTSFCFLDIRSPGLGDTAMYLCATSRDRVQRNYGYTFGSGTRLTVV.